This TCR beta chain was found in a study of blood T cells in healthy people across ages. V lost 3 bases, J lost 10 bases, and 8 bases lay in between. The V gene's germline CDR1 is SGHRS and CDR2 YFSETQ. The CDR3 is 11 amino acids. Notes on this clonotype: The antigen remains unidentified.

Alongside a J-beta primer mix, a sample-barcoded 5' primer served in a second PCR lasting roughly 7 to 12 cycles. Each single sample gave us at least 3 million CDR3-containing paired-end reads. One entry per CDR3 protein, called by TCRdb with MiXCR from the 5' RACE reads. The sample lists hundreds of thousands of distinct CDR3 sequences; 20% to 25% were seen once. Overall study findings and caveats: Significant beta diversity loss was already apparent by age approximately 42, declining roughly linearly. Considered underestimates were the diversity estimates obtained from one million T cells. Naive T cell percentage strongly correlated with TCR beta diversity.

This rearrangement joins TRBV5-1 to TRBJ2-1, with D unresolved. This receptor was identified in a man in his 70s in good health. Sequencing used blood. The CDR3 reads CASSWGEEQFF. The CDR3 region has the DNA TGCGCCAGCAGCTGGGGTGAGGAGCAGTTCTTC.